What follows are 24 T cell receptor beta chains derived from one specimen sequenced in a study of shared clonotypes between healthy human individuals. Repertoires were generated with immunoSEQ multiplex PCR, while TCRdb's copy carries only in-frame clones and drops some. The table includes around 2,000,000 clones, about 95% detected once. Positive CCR7 selection of CD45RO-negative cells yielded the naive CD8 cells, and terminally differentiated effector memory CD45RA+ cells were excluded. What was sequenced was naive CD8+ T cells sorted from blood. The receptor set was obtained from a man aged 18 to 29 in good health.

The genes are TRBV6-6 and TRBJ2-1; D is unclear. There are 14 residues in the CDR3. V lost 2 bases, J lost 5 bases, and 10 bases lay in between. CDR1 MNHNY and CDR2 SVGAGI come from the germline V gene (reference sequence). DNA for the CDR3: TGTGCCAGCAGTTACCTGTTAGACAACAATGAGCAGTTCTTC. This translates into CASSYLLDNNEQFF.

This clone showed up just once. The chain carries TRBV29-1 and TRBJ2-6, with TRBD1 matching over 7 bases. The germline gives CDR1 SQVTM, CDR2 ANQGSEA. Trimming cost V 7 bases and J 0 bases; bases outside gene matches: 9. The CDR3 covers 16 residues. The CDR3 DNA reads TGCAGCGCTCTTGGGACAGCCTACTCTGGGGCCAACGTCCTGACTTTC. As protein: CSALGTAYSGANVLTF.

This chain connects TRBV15 to TRBJ2-7; D might be TRBD1 (6 bases). Deletions cut 0 bases from V and 2 bases from J, with 17 bases between. The CDR3 is made up of 17 amino acids. The germline V gene encodes CDR1 LNHNV and CDR2 YYDKDF (reference sequence). CDR3 in amino acids: CATSRDPTAGATYEQYF. The CDR3 region has the DNA TGTGCCACCAGCAGAGATCCGACGGCAGGGGCCACCTACGAGCAGTACTTC.

V gene TRBV7-6 combines with J gene TRBJ2-7, with a possible D match to TRBD1 (5 bases). Trimming took off 2 bases at V and 4 bases at J, with 6 bases between the two ends. The CDR3 loop spans 12 amino acids. Germline V lookup: CDR1 SGHVS, CDR2 FNYEAQ. The CDR3 region is CASSLTGYEQYF. The CDR3 nucleotides are TGTGCCAGCAGCTTAACAGGTTACGAGCAGTACTTC.

The chain has TRBV19 and TRBJ2-3; 8 bases are shared with TRBD2. The germline V gene has CDR1 LNHDA and CDR2 SQIVND (reference sequence). CDR3 size: 16 residues. The V and J ends lost 6 bases and 2 bases, in that order; junction bases with no gene match: 10. The CDR3 spells CASSESSGSITDTQYF. In DNA, the CDR3 is TGTGCCAGTAGCGAATCAAGCGGGAGTATCACAGATACGCAGTATTTT.

The chain employs TRBV25-1 and TRBJ2-3, with D perhaps matching TRBD2 (6 bases). CDR1 MGHDK and CDR2 SYGVNS come from the germline V gene. This CDR3 spans 14 amino acids. The ends were cut back, 10 bases at V and 1 base at J, with 15 bases in the middle. The CDR3 DNA follows: TGTGCCACAGGCCCCACGGGGGGCACAGATACGCAGTATTTT. It translates to CATGPTGGTDTQYF.

Points on this clone: Other DNA sequences in the sample encode the same CDR3. The chain recombines TRBV7-9 with TRBJ2-2; D not resolved. Trimming pared 5 bases from V and 3 bases from J, leaving 10 bases between. CDR1 is SEHNR and CDR2 is FQNEAQ in the germline V gene (reference sequence). The CDR3 extends over 14 amino acids. The CDR3 sequence: CASSPPWDTGELFF. As DNA, the CDR3 is TGTGCCAGCAGCCCCCCCTGGGACACCGGGGAGCTGTTTTTT.

This clone is a singleton in its sample. At the DNA level, this CDR3 is encoded by other sequences in the same sample as well. Here the CDR3 DNA reads TGTGCCAGCAGTGAAGGACTAGCGGGGGCTTCCTACGAGCAGTACTTC. This gives the protein CASSEGLAGASYEQYF. This chain links TRBV2 with TRBJ2-7; 12 bases align to TRBD2. The length of the CDR3 is 16 residues. CDR1 is SNHLY, CDR2 FYNNEI, per germline. With 1 base clipped from V and 1 base from J, the junction kept 2 bases outside the gene matches.

The chain is built from TRBV2 and TRBJ1-1; D unresolved. V lost 2 bases and J lost 0, with 4 bases in between. CDR1 is SNHLY, CDR2 FYNNEI, per germline. The CDR3 runs 13 residues. The CDR3: CASSESVNTEAFF. The CDR3 nucleotides read TGTGCCAGCAGTGAATCAGTGAACACTGAAGCTTTCTTT. The variable domain in full, with the rest retrieved from reference TRBV2 and TRBJ1-1, is EPEVTQTPSHQVTQMGQEVILRCVPISNHLYFYWYRQILGQKVEFLVSFYNNEISEKSEIFDDQFSVERPDGSNFTLKIRSTKLEDSAMYFCASSESVNTEAFFGQGTRLTVV.

This rearrangement joins TRBV6-1 to TRBJ1-5; D may be TRBD1 (5 bases). CDR1 MNHNS and CDR2 SASEGT come from the germline V gene. This CDR3 is built from 14 residues. V lost 3 bases and J lost 2, with 8 bases in between. The CDR3 DNA is TGTGCCAGCAGTGACAGGGCCCGCAATCAGCCCCAGCATTTT. Translating it yields CASSDRARNQPQHF.

DNA for the CDR3: TGTGCCAGCAGCTTGGGGGGCGGGACGGACAATCAGCCCCAGCATTTT. This codes for CASSLGGGTDNQPQHF. The genes are TRBV5-6 and TRBJ1-5; D is possibly TRBD1 (5 bases). This CDR3 region has 16 residues. Germline CDR1 SGHDT, CDR2 YYEEEE. V gave up 0 bases and J gave up 3 bases, with 13 bases separating them.

Here the CDR3 DNA reads TGTGCCAGCAGCGTAGGAGGGGGGCTGTATGAAGCTTTCTTT. It yields the protein CASSVGGGLYEAFF. The rearrangement uses TRBV9 and TRBJ1-1; D possibly corresponds to TRBD1 (6 bases). Between the trimmed V and J ends, which lost 0 bases and 7 bases, there was a span of 13 bases. This CDR3 contains 14 residues. Germline values: CDR1 SGDLS, CDR2 YYNGEE.

This clone was observed once. This sequence joins TRBV6-5 and TRBJ1-4; 7 nucleotides line up with TRBD1. The CDR3 extends over 16 amino acids. Per germline, CDR1 MNHEY and CDR2 SVGAGI. The trim removed 2 bases at V and 14 bases at J, leaving 17 bases unmatched. This chain's CDR3 is CASSYHAGTARKYLFF. Here the CDR3 DNA reads TGTGCCAGCAGTTACCACGCCGGGACAGCTAGGAAATACCTGTTTTTT.

CDR3 in amino acids: CASSLTGVEYEKLFF. DNA of the CDR3: TGTGCCAGCAGCTTGACAGGGGTTGAGTATGAAAAACTGTTTTTT. The chain employs TRBV7-9 and TRBJ1-4; 8 bases are shared with TRBD1. V lost 3 bases and J lost 6; bases outside the gene matches: 6. From germline, CDR1 is SEHNR and CDR2 FQNEAQ (reference sequence). CDR3 length: 15 amino acids.

The chain joins TRBV5-6 to TRBJ1-6, with D unclear. Per the germline V gene, CDR1 is SGHDT and CDR2 is YYEEEE. There are 16 residues in the CDR3. V dropped 1 base and J dropped 8 bases, with 16 bases sitting between them. Here the CDR3 reads CASSLNVVGVDSPLHF. CDR3 sequence (DNA): TGTGCCAGCAGCTTGAATGTGGTAGGAGTTGATTCACCCCTCCACTTT. Looking up the rest from reference TRBV5-6 and TRBJ1-6 gives the full variable domain: DAGVTQSPTHLIKTRGQQVTLRCSPKSGHDTVSWYQQALGQGPQFIFQYYEEEERQRGNFPDRFSGHQFPNYSSELNVNALLLGDSALYLCASSLNVVGVDSPLHFGNGTRLTVT.

The genes are TRBV28 and TRBJ1-3, with 9 positions matching TRBD1. CDR1 is MDHEN and CDR2 is SYDVKM in the germline V gene. J gave up 8 bases and V 3 bases, and 2 bases lay outside the gene matches. CDR3 length: 13 residues. CDR3 amino acids: CASSFRQGDTIYF. CDR3 DNA: TGTGCCAGCAGTTTTCGACAGGGGGACACCATATATTTT.

The chain uses TRBV9 and TRBJ2-3; a possible D gene is TRBD2 (5 bases). The CDR3 has 14 residues. Germline V gene sequence: CDR1 SGDLS, CDR2 YYNGEE. Trimming left V 2 bases short and J 2 bases short, with 9 bases between. In nucleotides, the CDR3 is TGTGCCAGCAGCGTGTTAGACTACACAGATACGCAGTATTTT. Amino acids: CASSVLDYTDTQYF. The variable domain in full, with the rest retrieved from reference TRBV9 and TRBJ2-3, is DSGVTQTPKHLITATGQRVTLRCSPRSGDLSVYWYQQSLDQGLQFLIQYYNGEERAKGNILERFSAQQFPDLHSELNLSSLELGDSALYFCASSVLDYTDTQYFGPGTRLTVL.

The chain combines TRBV29-1 with TRBJ2-7; 9 nucleotides agree with TRBD1. This CDR3 has 13 amino acids. With 6 bases clipped from V and 3 bases from J, the junction kept 6 bases outside the gene matches. In germline, CDR1 is SQVTM, CDR2 ANQGSEA. The CDR3 DNA sequence: TGCAGCGTCGCCGGGACAGGGTTCTACGAGCAGTACTTC. Translated: CSVAGTGFYEQYF.

Concerning this clone: In the same sample, other DNA sequences code for this CDR3. The rearrangement links TRBV27 to TRBJ1-5; perhaps TRBD1 as D (5 bases). This CDR3 spans 13 amino acids. The germline gives CDR1 MNHEY, CDR2 SMNVEV (reference sequence). V shed 5 bases and J shed 4 bases, with 9 bases lying between them. The CDR3 DNA sequence: TGTGCCAGCAGTCTCGGGACGAATCAGCCCCAGCATTTT. Encoded protein: CASSLGTNQPQHF.

This clone was found once. The same CDR3 can be traced to other DNA sequences in this sample. The chain uses TRBV7-6 and TRBJ1-1; D uncertain. There are 13 residues in the CDR3. Germline V gene data show CDR1 as SGHVS and CDR2 as FNYEAQ. The V end was cut by 5 bases, the J end by 0 bases, with 7 bases between. CDR3 sequence: CASSPGMNTEAFF. The CDR3 coding sequence is TGTGCCAGCAGCCCTGGAATGAACACTGAAGCTTTCTTT.

The CDR3 nucleotides read TGTGCCAGCAGTGAACATCTGGGAGGGGGTATCGGGGAGCTGTTTTTT. Residues: CASSEHLGGGIGELFF. This chain uses TRBV6-1 with TRBJ2-2, with a possible D match to TRBD2 (7 bases). The V gene lost 2 bases and the J gene lost 7 bases, with 17 bases spanning the gap. The CDR3 extends over 16 amino acids. Germline V CDR1 and CDR2: MNHNS, SASEGT.

Remarks on this clone: Other DNA sequences in the sample encode the same CDR3. The chain combines TRBV4-1 with TRBJ2-7, with D possibly TRBD1 on 6 matching bases. The V gene's germline CDR1 is MGHRA and CDR2 YSYEKL. The ends were cut back, 3 bases at V and 4 bases at J, with 13 bases in the middle. The CDR3 length is 14 residues. The CDR3 here is CASSQVEQGYEQYF. The CDR3 coding sequence is TGCGCCAGCAGCCAGGTTGAACAGGGATACGAGCAGTACTTC.

The chain uses TRBV5-6 and TRBJ2-3; D possibly corresponds to TRBD1 (6 bases). V was trimmed by 2 bases and J by 2 bases, leaving 9 bases between them. The CDR3 has 14 amino acids. Germline CDR1 SGHDT, CDR2 YYEEEE. The CDR3 protein is CASSFRGYTDTQYF. In DNA form, the CDR3 reads TGTGCCAGCAGCTTCAGGGGTTACACAGATACGCAGTATTTT.

The rearrangement joins TRBV2 to TRBJ2-5; D is possibly TRBD2 (6 bases). Trimming removed 8 bases from V and 0 bases from J, with 13 bases in between. The CDR3 extends over 14 amino acids. Per the germline V gene, CDR1 is SNHLY and CDR2 is FYNNEI. This CDR3 is CASLAFQYQETQYF. In DNA, the CDR3 is TGTGCCAGCCTAGCGTTTCAGTACCAAGAGACCCAGTACTTC.